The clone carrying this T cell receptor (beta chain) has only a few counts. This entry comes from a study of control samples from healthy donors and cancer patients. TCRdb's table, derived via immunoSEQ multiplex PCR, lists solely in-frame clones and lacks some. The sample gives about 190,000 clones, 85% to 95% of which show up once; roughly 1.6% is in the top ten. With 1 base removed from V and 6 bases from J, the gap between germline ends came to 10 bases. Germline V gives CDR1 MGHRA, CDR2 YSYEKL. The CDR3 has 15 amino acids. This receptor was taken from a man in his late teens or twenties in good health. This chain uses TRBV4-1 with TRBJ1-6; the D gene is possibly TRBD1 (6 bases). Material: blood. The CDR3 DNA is TGCGCCAGCAGCCAAGTCGGACAGTTTAATTCACCCCTCCACTTT. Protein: CASSQVGQFNSPLHF.